The rows below give T cell receptor beta chains drawn from one sample of a study of T cell changes during pregnancy in multiple sclerosis. The protocol was immunoSEQ multiplex PCR, while the TCRdb copy is restricted to in-frame clones and leaves out a portion. The sample carries 100,000 or so clones, more than 80% recorded once. The sample consisted of peripheral blood, taken in the second trimester of pregnancy. The receptors derive from a female donor with multiple sclerosis, enrolled in a pregnancy study. The CDR3 runs from the conserved cysteine through the conserved F or W. The D gene is left open where the match is weak. Only part of the rows carry a size: once, few, many, or a class if the clone is expanded.

clone_size: NA
v_call: TRBV5-1
j_call: TRBJ2-2
d_call: TRBD1
cdr3_aa: CASSPVPGQGRSTGELFF
cdr3_nt: TGCGCCAGCAGCCCTGTCCCGGGACAGGGTCGGAGCACCGGGGAGCTGTTTTTT

clone_size: NA
v_call: TRBV29-1
j_call: TRBJ1-2
d_call: NA
cdr3_aa: CSVVAFTEGVGYGYTF
cdr3_nt: TGCAGCGTTGTGGCCTTTACCGAGGGGGTAGGGTATGGCTACACCTTC

clone_size: NA
v_call: TRBV29-1
j_call: TRBJ1-1
d_call: TRBD1
cdr3_aa: CSVDRGAFF
cdr3_nt: TGCAGCGTCGACAGGGGAGCTTTCTTT

clone_size: NA
v_call: TRBV15
j_call: TRBJ2-3
d_call: NA
cdr3_aa: CATSRGQVVSTDTQYF
cdr3_nt: TGTGCCACCAGCAGAGGTCAGGTTGTCAGCACAGATACGCAGTATTTT

clone_size: NA
v_call: TRBV7-3
j_call: TRBJ2-3
d_call: TRBD2
cdr3_aa: CASSLRGGAGTDTQYF
cdr3_nt: TGTGCCAGCAGCCTCCGGGGGGGGGCTGGCACAGATACGCAGTATTTT

clone_size: NA
v_call: TRBV2
j_call: TRBJ1-5
d_call: NA
cdr3_aa: CASSGLQASNQPQHF
cdr3_nt: TGTGCCAGCAGTGGATTACAGGCGAGCAATCAGCCCCAGCATTTT

clone_size: NA
v_call: TRBV6-1
j_call: TRBJ1-1
d_call: TRBD1
cdr3_aa: CASRQGANTEAFF
cdr3_nt: TGTGCCAGTAGACAGGGGGCGAACACTGAAGCTTTCTTT

clone_size: NA
v_call: TRBV19
j_call: TRBJ2-7
d_call: NA
cdr3_aa: CASKWGQGTDEQYF
cdr3_nt: TGTGCCAGTAAGTGGGGGCAGGGAACCGACGAGCAGTACTTC

clone_size: NA
v_call: TRBV6-6
j_call: TRBJ1-1
d_call: NA
cdr3_aa: CASSWRGNTEAFF
cdr3_nt: TGTGCCAGCAGTTGGAGGGGGAACACTGAAGCTTTCTTT

clone_size: NA
v_call: TRBV5-8
j_call: TRBJ2-1
d_call: NA
cdr3_aa: CASSEIREQFF
cdr3_nt: TGTGCCAGCAGCGAAATCAGGGAGCAGTTCTTC

clone_size: once
v_call: TRBV9
j_call: TRBJ1-5
d_call: TRBD1
cdr3_aa: CASSATGGSNQPQHF
cdr3_nt: TGTGCCAGCAGCGCGACAGGGGGCAGTAATCAGCCCCAGCATTTT

clone_size: NA
v_call: TRBV6-1
j_call: TRBJ2-7
d_call: NA
cdr3_aa: CASSDTGVEQYF
cdr3_nt: TGTGCCAGCAGTGATACGGGAGTGGAGCAGTACTTC

clone_size: once
v_call: TRBV2
j_call: TRBJ2-5
d_call: NA
cdr3_aa: CASSDWRTQYF
cdr3_nt: TGTGCCAGCAGTGACTGGAGGACCCAGTACTTC

clone_size: NA
v_call: TRBV6-6
j_call: TRBJ1-1
d_call: NA
cdr3_aa: CASSYSDTEAFF
cdr3_nt: TGTGCCAGCAGTTACTCCGACACTGAAGCTTTCTTT

clone_size: NA
v_call: TRBV10-3
j_call: TRBJ2-3
d_call: NA
cdr3_aa: CAISESREDYTQYF
cdr3_nt: TGTGCCATCAGTGAGTCAAGGGAGGACTATACGCAGTATTTT

clone_size: NA
v_call: TRBV28
j_call: TRBJ2-5
d_call: NA
cdr3_aa: CASRGATGGGTQYF
cdr3_nt: TGTGCCAGCCGGGGGGCGACCGGGGGCGGGACCCAGTACTTC

clone_size: NA
v_call: TRBV5-1
j_call: TRBJ2-5
d_call: NA
cdr3_aa: CASSSDYLQETQYF
cdr3_nt: TGCGCCAGCAGCTCCGACTATCTCCAAGAGACCCAGTACTTC

clone_size: NA
v_call: TRBV5-1
j_call: TRBJ2-7
d_call: TRBD1
cdr3_aa: CASSLWGQKSYEQYF
cdr3_nt: TGCGCCAGCAGCTTGTGGGGACAGAAGAGCTACGAGCAGTACTTC

clone_size: NA
v_call: TRBV7-2
j_call: TRBJ2-5
d_call: TRBD2
cdr3_aa: CASSLERTSGETQYF
cdr3_nt: TGTGCCAGCAGCTTAGAAAGGACTAGCGGAGAGACCCAGTACTTC

clone_size: NA
v_call: TRBV29-1
j_call: TRBJ1-2
d_call: TRBD1
cdr3_aa: CSVEKTGDNYGYTF
cdr3_nt: TGCAGCGTCGAGAAGACAGGGGACAACTATGGCTACACCTTC

clone_size: NA
v_call: TRBV5-1
j_call: TRBJ2-2
d_call: NA
cdr3_aa: CASSLVQGSAGELFF
cdr3_nt: TGCGCCAGCAGCTTGGTGCAGGGGTCTGCCGGGGAGCTGTTTTTT

clone_size: NA
v_call: TRBV4-2
j_call: TRBJ2-2
d_call: TRBD2
cdr3_aa: CASSQDPSGLAGGELFF
cdr3_nt: TGTGCCAGCAGCCAAGACCCATCGGGACTAGCGGGCGGGGAGCTGTTTTTT

clone_size: NA
v_call: TRBV19
j_call: TRBJ1-5
d_call: TRBD1
cdr3_aa: CASSPGQGFNQPQHF
cdr3_nt: TGTGCCAGTAGTCCGGGACAGGGCTTCAATCAGCCCCAGCATTTT

clone_size: NA
v_call: TRBV7-8
j_call: TRBJ2-7
d_call: TRBD1
cdr3_aa: CASSGARGQGRLTYEQYF
cdr3_nt: TGTGCCAGCAGCGGGGCCAGAGGACAGGGAAGGCTCACCTACGAGCAGTACTTC

clone_size: NA
v_call: TRBV29-1
j_call: TRBJ2-5
d_call: NA
cdr3_aa: CSVAGVVQETQYF
cdr3_nt: TGCAGCGTTGCAGGGGTGGTACAAGAGACCCAGTACTTC

clone_size: NA
v_call: TRBV6-1
j_call: TRBJ2-7
d_call: NA
cdr3_aa: CASKVGLTYEQYF
cdr3_nt: TGTGCCAGCAAAGTCGGTCTGACCTACGAGCAGTACTTC

clone_size: NA
v_call: TRBV6-5
j_call: TRBJ1-5
d_call: TRBD1
cdr3_aa: CASSSMQGAGNQPQHF
cdr3_nt: TGTGCCAGCAGTTCTATGCAGGGGGCGGGTAATCAGCCCCAGCATTTT

clone_size: NA
v_call: TRBV28
j_call: TRBJ2-7
d_call: NA
cdr3_aa: CASKWGQTSYEQYF
cdr3_nt: TGTGCCAGCAAATGGGGCCAGACCTCCTACGAGCAGTACTTC

clone_size: few
v_call: TRBV30
j_call: TRBJ1-4
d_call: NA
cdr3_aa: CAWSEGLGGEKLFF
cdr3_nt: TGTGCCTGGAGTGAGGGATTGGGAGGTGAAAAACTGTTTTTT

clone_size: NA
v_call: TRBV30
j_call: TRBJ2-2
d_call: TRBD2
cdr3_aa: CAWTLTPGLADTGELFF
cdr3_nt: TGTGCCTGGACCCTAACGCCGGGACTAGCCGATACCGGGGAGCTGTTTTTT

clone_size: NA
v_call: TRBV7-9
j_call: TRBJ2-5
d_call: NA
cdr3_aa: CASSLGGQSTQYF
cdr3_nt: TGTGCCAGCAGCTTAGGGGGCCAGTCGACCCAGTACTTC

clone_size: NA
v_call: TRBV7-9
j_call: TRBJ2-5
d_call: NA
cdr3_aa: CASSPGTAQETQYF
cdr3_nt: TGTGCCAGCAGCCCCGGGACTGCGCAAGAGACCCAGTACTTC